These 26 T cell receptor beta chains were sequenced from one sample in a study of T-cell reconstitution after alpha-beta-depleted transplantation in children. It was with unique molecular identifiers that the TCRbeta library was prepared. TCRdb re-analysed the PCR reads in MiXCR, keeping a single row per CDR3 protein. The data hold hundreds of thousands of distinct CDR3 sequences, with about 31% observed a single time. The sample in question was PBMCs from the stem cell graft donor, obtained from the stem cell graft. All receptors derive from a human donor who donated a stem cell graft to a child with aplastic anemia.

V is TRBV7-2 and J is TRBJ1-1, with 7 bases that match TRBD1. The CDR3 runs 13 residues. Germline lookup yields CDR1 SGHTA and CDR2 FQGNSA. V was pared by 5 bases and J by 8 bases, with 8 bases of the junction left unmatched. The CDR3 spells CASSLGTQGEAFF. The CDR3 DNA sequence: TGTGCCAGCAGCCTCGGGACACAGGGGGAAGCTTTCTTT. Full variable domain (outside the CDR3, taken from reference TRBV7-2 and TRBJ1-1): GAGVSQSPSNKVTEKGKDVELRCDPISGHTALYWYRQSLGQGLEFLIYFQGNSAPDKSGLPSDRFSAERTGGSVSTLTIQRTQQEDSAVYLCASSLGTQGEAFFGQGTRLTVV.

The V call is TRBV5-1, the J call TRBJ2-1; a weak D match, TRBD1 (6 bases). CDR1 is SGHRS, CDR2 YFSETQ, per germline. V was cut by 2 bases and J by 1 base, with 10 bases left in between. This CDR3 has 15 residues. CDR3 DNA sequence: TGCGCCAGCAGCTTAACAGGGTATTCCTACAATGAGCAGTTCTTC. It codes for CASSLTGYSYNEQFF.

This clonotype was counted between two and nine times. The chain combines TRBV27 with TRBJ1-1; the D is unclear. Germline CDR1 MNHEY, CDR2 SMNVEV (reference sequence). V was shortened by 4 bases and J by 2 bases, with 11 bases between the two germline ends. The CDR3 spans 14 residues. The CDR3 region is CASSWRGYNTEAFF. The CDR3 coding sequence is TGTGCCAGCAGTTGGCGCGGATATAACACTGAAGCTTTCTTT.

The rearrangement joins TRBV6-2 or TRBV6-3 to TRBJ2-7, with TRBD2 matching over 8 bases. Germline trimming cut 1 base from V and 4 bases from J; bases unmatched to any gene: 12. Germline V gives CDR1 MNHEY, CDR2 SVGEGT. This CDR3 is built from 17 residues. CDR3 protein: CASSYLPPKEREYEQYV. The DNA of the CDR3 is TGTGCCAGCAGTTACTTGCCTCCTAAGGAGCGGGAGTACGAGCAGTACGTC.

The CDR3 loop is CASSVLISGRVNEQFF. DNA for the CDR3: TGTGCCAGCAGCGTCCTTATTAGCGGGAGGGTCAATGAGCAGTTCTTC. The chain joins TRBV9 to TRBJ2-1; 11 positions agree with TRBD2. V dropped 2 bases and J dropped 6; count of bases not matched to a gene: 7. The length of the CDR3 is 16 residues. Germline V gene sequence: CDR1 SGDLS, CDR2 YYNGEE.

This chain joins TRBV7-2 and TRBJ1-6; no reliable D call. V was clipped by 4 bases and J by 11 bases, with 12 bases between them. Germline loops: CDR1 SGHTA, CDR2 FQGNSA. This CDR3 region has 13 residues. CDR3 amino acids: CASSSDGFTPLHF. DNA of the CDR3: TGTGCCAGCAGCTCCGACGGATTTACACCCCTCCACTTT. Looking up the rest from reference TRBV7-2 and TRBJ1-6 gives the full variable domain: GAGVSQSPSNKVTEKGKDVELRCDPISGHTALYWYRQSLGQGLEFLIYFQGNSAPDKSGLPSDRFSAERTGGSVSTLTIQRTQQEDSAVYLCASSSDGFTPLHFGNGTRLTVT.

This clonotype was detected once. V and J are TRBV29-1 and TRBJ1-1; D unclear. The V end lost 3 bases, the J end lost 4 bases, and 12 bases lay between the germline ends. The CDR3 extends over 13 amino acids. Per germline, CDR1 SQVTM and CDR2 ANQGSEA. CDR3 DNA sequence: TGCAGCGTTGACGGGGAATCGGTCACTGAAGCTTTCTTT. Amino acids: CSVDGESVTEAFF.

The chain recombines TRBV5-1 with TRBJ2-2; 7 bases fit TRBD2. The CDR3 has 20 residues. In germline, CDR1 is SGHRS, CDR2 YFSETQ. The junction had 15 bases not matched to a gene; V was cut back by 1 base and J by 0 bases. The CDR3: CASSLLISRAGMPNTGELFF. In DNA, the CDR3 is TGCGCCAGCAGCTTGCTAATATCCAGAGCGGGAATGCCGAACACCGGGGAGCTGTTTTTT.

There are a few counts of this clonotype. This chain uses TRBV5-1 with TRBJ2-1; 11 nucleotides align to TRBD2. The CDR3 runs 16 residues. Trimming cost V 0 bases and J 4 bases; bases outside gene matches: 3. The germline CDR1 and CDR2 sequences are SGHRS and YFSETQ. CDR3 coding DNA: TGCGCCAGCAGCTTGGATCTAGCGGGAGGTTACAATGAGCAGTTCTTC. The encoded protein is CASSLDLAGGYNEQFF.

This clonotype was observed many times. The genes are TRBV10-3 and TRBJ1-1, with D maybe TRBD1 (5 bases). This CDR3 has 16 amino acids. V was pared by 3 bases and J by 6 bases, with 20 bases between. Germline CDR1 ENHRY, CDR2 SYGVKD. The chain's CDR3 is CAISDFEGIRFAEAFF. The CDR3 DNA reads as TGTGCCATCAGTGACTTCGAGGGGATTCGATTTGCTGAAGCTTTCTTT.

This clonotype was detected a few times. V gene TRBV29-1 combines with J gene TRBJ2-7; 8 nucleotides agree with TRBD1. The CDR3 loop spans 16 amino acids. Germline CDR1 reads SQVTM; CDR2 reads ANQGSEA. The V and J ends lost 0 bases and 7 bases, in that order; junction bases with no gene match: 14. In DNA form, the CDR3 reads TGCAGCGTTGAAGACCAACGAGGGCAGGGGGCGCGAGAGCAGTACTTC. Protein product: CSVEDQRGQGAREQYF.

The chain is built from TRBV2 and TRBJ2-1; D is perhaps TRBD1 (6 bases). The V gene lost 4 bases and the J gene lost 4 bases, with 8 bases spanning the gap. This CDR3 has 13 residues. Germline CDR1 SNHLY, CDR2 FYNNEI. CDR3 region: CASSVDRYNEQFF. CDR3 DNA: TGTGCCAGCAGTGTTGACAGGTACAATGAGCAGTTCTTC.

The chain joins TRBV5-1 to TRBJ1-1; 9 nucleotides line up with TRBD1. This CDR3 has 15 amino acids. In germline, CDR1 is SGHRS, CDR2 YFSETQ. The V segment lost 7 bases and the J segment 4 bases; nucleotides outside the gene matches: 11. The DNA for the CDR3 is TGCGCCAGCGCCGGAACAGGGGGCGGTTCCACTGAAGCTTTCTTT. Amino acids: CASAGTGGGSTEAFF.

Only one count was recorded for this clonotype. V usage is TRBV19 and J usage is TRBJ2-3, with 7 bases identical to TRBD1. Trimming took 6 bases from V and 2 from J; bases not matched to a gene: 11. Germline V CDR1 and CDR2: LNHDA, SQIVND (reference sequence). The CDR3 loop spans 16 amino acids. The CDR3 nucleotides are TGTGCCAGTAGAATTAGGACAGGCCATTCCACAGATACGCAGTATTTT. This codes for CASRIRTGHSTDTQYF.

This clonotype was counted ten times or more. The chain is built from TRBV20-1 and TRBJ2-2, with D tentatively TRBD2 (6 bases). The CDR3 is 14 amino acids. V was trimmed by 5 bases and J by 0 bases, leaving 10 bases between them. Looked up from germline, CDR1 is DFQATT and CDR2 is SNEGSKA (reference sequence). CDR3 region: CSALASANTGELFF. Here the CDR3 DNA reads TGCAGTGCTCTAGCGTCCGCGAACACCGGGGAGCTGTTTTTT.

The chain is built from TRBV18 and TRBJ1-2; 8 bases are a match to TRBD1. With 4 bases clipped from V and 3 bases from J, the junction kept 7 bases outside the gene matches. CDR3 size: 15 residues. The germline CDR1 and CDR2 sequences are KGHSH and LQKENI. The CDR3, as DNA: TGTGCCAGCTCACGTCAGGGGGCGCCGGACTATGGCTACACCTTC. Its protein is CASSRQGAPDYGYTF.

This sequence joins TRBV4-2 and TRBJ1-2; D is unresolved. Germline V lookup: CDR1 LGHNA, CDR2 YNFKEQ. CDR3 length: 15 amino acids. V lost 0 bases to trimming and J lost 8 bases, with 16 bases between them. Here the CDR3 DNA reads TGTGCCAGCAGCCAAGAGGTGAAGAACCGAGGGGGCTACACCTTC. Its translation is CASSQEVKNRGGYTF.

The rearrangement links TRBV4-3 to TRBJ2-5, with TRBD2 matching 12 bases. The V segment lost 0 bases and the J segment 4 bases; nucleotides outside the gene matches: 6. The CDR3 is made up of 17 amino acids. Looked up from germline, CDR1 is LGHNA and CDR2 is YSLEER. The CDR3 here is CASSQEGTGLAGETQYF. Here the CDR3 DNA reads TGCGCCAGCAGCCAAGAGGGGACGGGACTAGCGGGAGAGACCCAGTACTTC.

The chain employs TRBV6-1 and TRBJ2-6, with D tentatively TRBD2 (5 bases). There are 17 residues in the CDR3. V was clipped by 6 bases and J by 2 bases, with 17 bases between them. Germline values: CDR1 MNHNS, CDR2 SASEGT. The CDR3 protein is CASSGLEVLAGANVLTF. The CDR3 DNA is TGTGCCAGCAGCGGCTTGGAGGTGTTAGCTGGGGCCAACGTCCTGACTTTC.

This chain connects TRBV20-1 to TRBJ2-3; D may be TRBD2 (5 bases). Germline V lookup: CDR1 DFQATT, CDR2 SNEGSKA (reference sequence). This CDR3 has 12 amino acids. The CDR3 DNA reads TGCAGCCCCCGGACTGGTTCAGATACGCAGTATTTT. It codes for CSPRTGSDTQYF.

The V and J genes are TRBV29-1 and TRBJ2-5; 8 bases line up with TRBD2. The ends lost 1 base at V and 5 bases at J; junction bases unmatched: 3. Germline loops: CDR1 SQVTM, CDR2 ANQGSEA. The CDR3 contains 13 residues. For the CDR3, the DNA is TGCAGCGTTGAAGCGGGGGGGCGTGAGACCCAGTACTTC. Its protein is CSVEAGGRETQYF.

This clonotype has just a few counts. This chain connects TRBV28 to TRBJ1-2; D is perhaps TRBD1 (6 bases). The V end was cut by 8 bases, the J end by 5 bases, with 24 bases between. The CDR3 contains 16 residues. Germline lookup yields CDR1 MDHEN and CDR2 SYDVKM. CDR3 amino acids: CASPHEADRVSYGYTF. CDR3 DNA sequence: TGTGCCAGCCCGCACGAGGCGGACAGAGTTTCTTATGGCTACACCTTC.

Only a few counts were recorded for this clonotype. This rearrangement joins TRBV30 to TRBJ1-1; maybe TRBD1 (6 bases). Looked up from germline, CDR1 is GTSNPN and CDR2 is SVGIG (reference sequence). Trimming pared 3 bases from V and 5 bases from J, leaving 19 bases between. The CDR3 is 15 amino acids. Here the CDR3 reads CAWSANLRGGTEAFF. In DNA form, the CDR3 reads TGTGCCTGGAGCGCCAACCTCAGGGGAGGAACTGAAGCTTTCTTT.

This clonotype was recorded at least ten times. The rearrangement joins TRBV27 to TRBJ1-1; possible D gene TRBD1, 6 bases. With 3 bases removed from V and 5 bases from J, the gap between germline ends came to 10 bases. The germline gives CDR1 MNHEY, CDR2 SMNVEV (reference sequence). CDR3 length: 13 residues. CDR3 coding DNA: TGTGCCAGCAGTTTCCAGGGGAAAACTGAAGCTTTCTTT. As protein: CASSFQGKTEAFF.

The chain joins TRBV3-1 to TRBJ2-7, with no clear D. Trimming pared 2 bases from V and 2 bases from J, leaving 7 bases between. Germline lookup yields CDR1 LGHDT and CDR2 YNNKEL (reference sequence). This CDR3 spans 13 amino acids. The CDR3 loop reads CASSQYEAYEQYF. DNA of the CDR3: TGTGCCAGCAGCCAATATGAAGCCTACGAGCAGTACTTC.

This clonotype was seen more than once but under ten times. The genes are TRBV10-3 and TRBJ2-1; D may match TRBD1 or TRBD2 (6 bases each). V gave up 6 bases and J gave up 6 bases, with 18 bases separating them. CDR3 length: 15 amino acids. The germline V gene has CDR1 ENHRY and CDR2 SYGVKD. The CDR3 sequence is CAISPGDLPLNEQFF. In nucleotides, the CDR3 is TGTGCCATCAGCCCAGGGGACTTACCTCTCAATGAGCAGTTCTTC.